This T cell receptor (beta chain) was recovered during a study of beta chain features in type 1 diabetes. Study conclusions and caveats: PCR might pick shorter templates more often, in the same way for patients and controls. Type 1 diabetes patients showed fewer insertions and more deletions at VDJ junctions.

The CDR3 spans 16 residues. CDR1 and CDR2 (germline): LGHNA, YNFKEQ. Trimming stripped 0 bases from V and 6 bases from J, with 17 bases between. CD4+ naive, central memory, regulatory and stem cell-like memory cells were sorted via CD45RO/CCR7/CD25/CD127/CD95/CD27. Note on this clone: Its antigen is not identified.

cDNA synthesis used the whole RNA isolate, giving expressed TCRB sequences. Read counts averaged approximately 3.5 million for samples of naive, central memory and regulatory T cells. Data came from immunoSEQ multiplex PCR; TCRdb stores just in-frame clones and leaves some out. The repertoire holds around 400,000 clones, with 10% to 15% as singletons. The sequence was collected from a man between 18 and 35 years old in good health. This chain joins TRBV4-2 and TRBJ1-2; the D gene is possibly TRBD1 (5 bases). Sequencing input: naive CD4+ T cells from blood. The CDR3 region is CASSQEGSGRVDGYTF. For the CDR3, the DNA is TGTGCCAGCAGCCAAGAGGGTTCAGGGCGAGTTGATGGCTACACCTTC.